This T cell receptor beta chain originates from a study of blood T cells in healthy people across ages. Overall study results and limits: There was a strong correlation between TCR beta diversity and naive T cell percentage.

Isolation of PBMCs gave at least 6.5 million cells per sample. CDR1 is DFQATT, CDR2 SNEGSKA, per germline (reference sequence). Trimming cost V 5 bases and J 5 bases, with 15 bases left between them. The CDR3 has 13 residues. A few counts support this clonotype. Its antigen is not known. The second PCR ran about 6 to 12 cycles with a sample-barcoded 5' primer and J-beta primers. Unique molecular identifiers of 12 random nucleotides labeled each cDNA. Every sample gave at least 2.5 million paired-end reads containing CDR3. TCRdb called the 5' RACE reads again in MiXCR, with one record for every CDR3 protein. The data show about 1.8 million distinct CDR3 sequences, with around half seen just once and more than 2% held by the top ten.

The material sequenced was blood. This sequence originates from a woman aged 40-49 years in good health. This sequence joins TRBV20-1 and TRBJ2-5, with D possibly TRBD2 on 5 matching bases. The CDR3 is CSAGLGGLETQYF. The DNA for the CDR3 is TGCAGTGCTGGCCTAGGAGGTCTGGAGACCCAGTACTTC.